This TCR beta chain was identified in a study of blood T cell repertoires in COVID-19 (dated by TCRdb to the early 2020s). For context, the study as a whole: The collaborator samples originated in the United States, Italy and Spain and spanned the acute and convalescent phases of COVID-19. The prospective study material was composed of cDNA or gDNA derived from T cells, B-cell-depleted T cells, or PBMCs. The dataset comprised deeply sampled blood TCRbeta repertoires from subjects exposed to, actively infected with, or recovered from COVID-19. The repertoires were released in a freely available public database intended as a resource for research on the immune response to SARS-CoV-2. Samples were obtained from the ongoing ImmuneRACE study (first 160 participants) and from about 1,300 subjects provided by 6 global collaborators. The sample metadata nearly always contained a de-identified subject ID, COVID-19 status, age in years and sex. HLA class I and class II types, where available, came from metadata supplied by the sample provider rather than from assay-based typing. Beyond this particular receptor, the publication reports: How much clinical and demographic metadata was included differed by source and by participant, and the metadata was provided uncurated.

CDR1 and CDR2 were assigned from the germline V gene (reference sequence) as LGHDT and YNNKEL. V lost 4 bases and J lost 2 bases; the stretch between them is 12 bases long. The cysteine opens and the phenylalanine closes a CDR3 of 15 amino acids. Of the read, only the CDR3 DNA is kept; its 45 bases are in frame from base 1. In its sample, this clone was seen a few times. There is no known antigen for this receptor. Base qualities are not provided; no much larger clone lies one nucleotide away. TCRbeta CDR3 regions were amplified from genomic DNA by means of the immunoSEQ Assay, a bias-controlled multiplex PCR. The authors' analysis ran thus. Within the assay, amplification of reference gene primers was used to estimate how many nucleated cells each sample contained. Sequence reads were collapsed and filtered to measure the absolute abundance of every unique TCRbeta CDR3 rearrangement. Productive Simpson clonality was computed per sample as the square root of Simpson's diversity index over productive rearrangements. TCRdb provides this immuneACCESS table in a form limited to in-frame rearrangements. Some clones are lacking; in checked studies, under half of them reflect an unresolved V gene, and why the rest are absent is not known. The DNA gave D and trimming, while V, J and clone size come from that table. Counted in this sample were under 100,000 clones; around 81% of them appeared once. In total, the top ten clones hold about 2% of the sample.

Each collaborating institution followed its own protocols to collect whole blood in K2EDTA tubes. For TCRbeta analysis, collaborators shipped samples as frozen whole blood, isolated PBMCs, or DNA extracted from either of those sample types. Rearrangement joined TRBV3-1 (or the pseudogene TRBV3-2) to TRBJ2-1; perhaps TRBD2 is the D gene, with 5 bases matching. The clonotype comes from a woman aged 65 to 85 with acute or convalescent COVID-19. Sequencing used peripheral blood. The DNA sequence is TGTGCCAGCAGCCTCCGGACTGTGGCCTACAATGAGCAGTTCTTC. This encodes CASSLRTVAYNEQFF.